These 25 T cell receptor beta chains came from one sample sequenced in a study of blood T cells in healthy people across ages. Using a J-beta primer mix together with a sample-barcoded 5' primer, a second PCR was run for about 6 to 11 cycles. TCRdb ran MiXCR on the 5' RACE reads and lists one entry per CDR3 protein. The sample gives more than 1.4 million distinct CDR3 sequences, 42% of which show up once; roughly 7.9% is in the top ten. Sequenced material: blood. The receptors originated from a woman in her late teens or twenties in good health.

The chain carries TRBV6-2 or TRBV6-3 and TRBJ2-1; 9 nucleotides agree with TRBD2. CDR1 and CDR2 from the germline V gene are MNHEY and SVGEGT. V shed 6 bases, J shed 9 bases, and the junction held 9 bases outside the gene matches. There are 14 residues in the CDR3. The CDR3 DNA is TGTGCCAGCAGCCGCCCGATAGCGGGAGCTGAGCAGTTCTTC. It is translated as CASSRPIAGAEQFF.

This clonotype was seen a handful of times. This chain joins TRBV20-1 and TRBJ1-5, with unresolved D. Trimming left V 5 bases short and J 3 bases short, with 17 bases between. Germline CDR1 DFQATT, CDR2 SNEGSKA (reference sequence). This CDR3 is built from 15 residues. The CDR3 reads CSAQRMDGINQPQHF. CDR3 nucleotide sequence: TGCAGTGCTCAGCGCATGGACGGCATCAATCAGCCCCAGCATTTT.

This clonotype has just a few counts. The gene calls are TRBV20-1 and TRBJ1-1; D is ambiguous. The CDR3 consists of 13 residues. Germline lookup yields CDR1 DFQATT and CDR2 SNEGSKA (reference sequence). The V gene lost 5 bases and the J gene lost 2 bases, with 12 bases spanning the gap. CDR3: CSAFPPPNTEAFF. CDR3 bases: TGCAGTGCTTTTCCCCCCCCTAACACTGAAGCTTTCTTT.

In this sample, this clonotype turned up a few times. V gene TRBV10-3 combines with J gene TRBJ2-7; possible D gene TRBD1, 5 bases. Deletions cut 5 bases from V and 0 bases from J, with 17 bases between. CDR1 is ENHRY and CDR2 is SYGVKD in the germline V gene. This CDR3 is built from 16 residues. The CDR3 sequence: CAISRADSKSSYEQYF. DNA for the CDR3: TGTGCCATCAGTCGGGCAGACAGCAAGAGCTCCTACGAGCAGTACTTC.

V gene TRBV12-3 or TRBV12-4 combines with J gene TRBJ2-4, with a possible D match to TRBD2 (6 bases). The CDR3 runs to 12 residues. The ends were cut back, 5 bases at V and 15 bases at J, with 17 bases in the middle. In DNA form, the CDR3 reads TGTGCCAGCAGTGACGGAGGGAGCACGTCGTACTTC. Residues: CASSDGGSTSYF.

This clonotype was seen more than once but under ten times. The V and J genes are TRBV6-6 and TRBJ1-4; TRBD1 matches at 9 bases. The CDR3 runs to 15 residues. In germline, CDR1 is MNHNY, CDR2 SVGAGI (reference sequence). Trimming removed 6 bases from V and 6 bases from J; junction bases left unmatched: 8. CDR3 amino acids: CASSLDRGTYEKLFF. CDR3 bases: TGTGCCAGCAGCCTCGACAGGGGGACCTATGAAAAACTGTTTTTT.

The chain carries TRBV4-1 and TRBJ2-5; the match to TRBD2 covers 10 bases. There are 19 residues in the CDR3. V was pared by 0 bases and J by 3 bases, with 13 bases of the junction left unmatched. Per the germline V gene, CDR1 is MGHRA and CDR2 is YSYEKL. DNA for the CDR3: TGCGCCAGCAGCCAAGAACGGGCTAGCGGGGGCCCTCGGGAAGAGACCCAGTACTTC. The encoded protein is CASSQERASGGPREETQYF.

This clonotype was seen only a few times. The V call is TRBV5-1, the J call TRBJ2-1, with TRBD2 matching 14 bases. CDR3 length equals 23 residues. Germline CDR1 reads SGHRS; CDR2 reads YFSETQ. V lost 4 bases and J lost 5; bases outside the gene matches: 26. The CDR3 reads CASSPKWGLKGLAGEFADNEQFF. CDR3 in DNA: TGCGCCAGCAGCCCGAAGTGGGGTTTGAAGGGACTAGCGGGAGAGTTTGCTGACAATGAGCAGTTCTTC.

The chain recombines TRBV15 with TRBJ1-1, with 8 bases aligning to TRBD1. The germline V gene has CDR1 LNHNV and CDR2 YYDKDF (reference sequence). The CDR3 sequence is 14 residues long. The V gene end was trimmed by 6 bases and the J gene end by 5 bases; junction bases not matched to a gene: 8. CDR3 DNA sequence: TGTGCCACCAGGGACAGGGAAAGTAGGACTGAAGCTTTCTTT. Amino acid sequence: CATRDRESRTEAFF. Drawing the rest from reference TRBV15 and TRBJ1-1, the complete variable domain is DAMVIQNPRYQVTQFGKPVTLSCSQTLNHNVMYWYQQKSSQAPKLLFHYYDKDFNNEADTPDNFQSRRPNTSFCFLDIRSPGLGDTAMYLCATRDRESRTEAFFGQGTRLTVV.

This chain connects TRBV7-9 to TRBJ1-1, with D unresolved. The CDR3 loop spans 14 amino acids. Trimming removed 2 bases from V and 0 bases from J, with 7 bases in between. CDR1 is SEHNR and CDR2 is FQNEAQ in the germline V gene (reference sequence). Written as DNA, the CDR3 is TGTGCCAGCAGCTTACCGGTGATGAACACTGAAGCTTTCTTT. Translating it yields CASSLPVMNTEAFF.

This clonotype was found many times. This rearrangement joins TRBV4-1 to TRBJ2-7; D is uncertain. V was shortened by 0 bases and J by 3 bases, with 9 bases between the two germline ends. There are 14 residues in the CDR3. Germline V gene data show CDR1 as MGHRA and CDR2 as YSYEKL. The CDR3 region has the DNA TGCGCCAGCAGCCAAGATCTTGGCGGCTACGAGCAGTACTTC. This sequence encodes CASSQDLGGYEQYF.

This clonotype was observed a handful of times. This sequence joins TRBV20-1 and TRBJ1-1, with 9 bases fitting TRBD1. Losses at the gene ends were 6 bases for V and 3 bases for J; bases not matched to a gene: 8. This CDR3 has 14 amino acids. The germline V gene encodes CDR1 DFQATT and CDR2 SNEGSKA (reference sequence). DNA for the CDR3: TGCAGTGCCACGGGGACAGGGAGGGACACTGAAGCTTTCTTT. This gives the protein CSATGTGRDTEAFF.

The chain joins TRBV10-3 to TRBJ2-5; 8 bases line up with TRBD1. The DNA end favors TRBJ2-7, so the J call may be wrong. CDR1 is ENHRY, CDR2 SYGVKD, per germline. CDR3 length equals 12 residues. The DNA for the CDR3 is TGTGCCGTCGGACAGGGTACGGGCGAGCAGTACTTC. It translates to CAVGQGTGEQYF.

The chain employs TRBV6-2 or TRBV6-3 and TRBJ1-5; 7 positions match TRBD1. V shed 2 bases, J shed 7 bases, and the junction held 5 bases outside the gene matches. Per germline, CDR1 MNHEY and CDR2 SVGEGT. The CDR3 totals 14 residues. The CDR3 region is CASSYDRVGQPQHF. In nucleotides, the CDR3 is TGTGCCAGCAGTTACGACAGGGTGGGGCAGCCCCAGCATTTT.

The genes are TRBV25-1 and TRBJ1-1; D perhaps matches TRBD1 (5 bases). CDR3 length: 16 residues. Germline V gene data show CDR1 as MGHDK and CDR2 as SYGVNS. Trimming left V 2 bases short and J 4 bases short, with 17 bases between. CDR3: CASSENLWGRSTEAFF. CDR3 DNA: TGTGCCAGCAGTGAAAATTTATGGGGACGGAGCACTGAAGCTTTCTTT.

This clonotype appeared a single time. The chain recombines TRBV7-2 with TRBJ2-1, with TRBD2 identical over 10 bases. Trimming at V came to 5 bases and at J to 5 bases, leaving 6 bases not matched to a gene. The CDR3 is made up of 15 amino acids. CDR1 and CDR2 from the germline V gene are SGHTA and FQGNSA. In DNA, the CDR3 is TGTGCCAGCAGCCGAGGGGGACTAGCGAACAATGAGCAGTTCTTC. It translates to CASSRGGLANNEQFF.

As DNA, the CDR3 is TGTGCCAGCAGTTTATGGGACAGGGGGGACGGTCAGCCCCAGCATTTT. Protein sequence: CASSLWDRGDGQPQHF. The gene calls are TRBV12-3 or TRBV12-4 and TRBJ1-5; TRBD1 agrees at 11 bases. The J segment lost 6 bases and the V segment lost 2 bases, leaving 6 bases of the junction unmatched. The CDR3 loop spans 16 amino acids.

V usage is TRBV19 and J usage is TRBJ2-1, with D perhaps matching TRBD2 (5 bases). The CDR3 totals 14 residues. The germline V and J ends were trimmed by 7 bases and 0 bases, with 10 bases remaining between them. Germline loops: CDR1 LNHDA, CDR2 SQIVND (reference sequence). The CDR3, as DNA: TGTGCCAGTAAGCGGTCGATCTCCTACAATGAGCAGTTCTTC. This codes for CASKRSISYNEQFF.

V is TRBV4-1 and J is TRBJ1-2, with D possibly matching TRBD1 (6 bases). The germline gives CDR1 MGHRA, CDR2 YSYEKL. This CDR3 region has 16 residues. Trimming took 2 bases from V and 4 from J, leaving 17 bases between them. The CDR3, as DNA: TGCGCCAGCAGCCAACCCCTTGACAGGCAGATCTATGGCTACACCTTC. Protein: CASSQPLDRQIYGYTF.

The chain recombines TRBV29-1 with TRBJ2-5; 10 bases line up with TRBD2. Losses at the gene ends were 0 bases for V and 4 bases for J; bases not matched to a gene: 11. This CDR3 is 17 amino acids long. CDR1 and CDR2 (germline): SQVTM, ANQGSEA. CDR3 protein: CSVEDPFGTSVSETQYF. In nucleotides, the CDR3 is TGCAGCGTTGAAGATCCTTTTGGGACTAGCGTATCAGAGACCCAGTACTTC.

This rearrangement joins TRBV25-1 to TRBJ1-2; D is perhaps TRBD1 (5 bases). The CDR3 runs 16 residues. The germline V gene encodes CDR1 MGHDK and CDR2 SYGVNS. Trimming removed 1 base at V and 1 base at J, with 13 bases between. The CDR3 DNA reads TGTGCCAGCAGTGAATGGCAGGGCACACATAACTATGGCTACACCTTC. It encodes CASSEWQGTHNYGYTF.

Only a few counts were recorded for this clonotype. The V and J genes are TRBV15 and TRBJ2-3, with 8 bases identical to TRBD2. Trimming removed 0 bases from V and 1 base from J; junction bases left unmatched: 21. The CDR3 has 22 residues. Germline V lookup: CDR1 LNHNV, CDR2 YYDKDF (reference sequence). The CDR3 sequence is CATSRDLGRLARKNFGTDTQYF. CDR3 in DNA: TGTGCCACCAGCAGAGATCTAGGGAGACTAGCGAGGAAAAACTTCGGCACAGATACGCAGTATTTT.

The V call is TRBV5-5, the J call TRBJ2-3; 9 bases are a match to TRBD1. Germline CDR1 reads SGHKS; CDR2 reads YYEKEE (reference sequence). Unmatched junction bases numbered 8, after V lost 0 bases and J lost 6 bases. CDR3 length: 16 amino acids. The CDR3 region is CASSLVGGTGIDTQYF. The DNA for the CDR3 is TGTGCCAGCAGCTTGGTCGGCGGGACAGGGATTGATACGCAGTATTTT.

The sample holds a few counts of this clonotype. A read error may produce the germline difference seen at one junction end. The rearrangement joins TRBV2 to TRBJ1-4; D ambiguous. The CDR3 loop spans 15 amino acids. CDR1 is SNHLY, CDR2 FYNNEI, per germline. The CDR3 spells CASRAEQVTNEKLFF. The CDR3 DNA follows: TGTGCTAGCAGAGCCGAACAAGTGACTAATGAAAAACTGTTTTTT. Drawing the rest from reference TRBV2 and TRBJ1-4, the complete variable domain is EPEVTQTPSHQVTQMGQEVILRCVPISNHLYFYWYRQILGQKVEFLVSFYNNEISEKSEIFDDQFSVERPDGSNFTLKIRSTKLEDSAMYFCASRAEQVTNEKLFFGSGTQLSVL.

The chain combines TRBV20-1 with TRBJ2-4; D remains unclear. The end of the DNA aligns better with TRBJ2-5, so the J call may be wrong. CDR3 length: 13 amino acids. The V gene's germline CDR1 is DFQATT and CDR2 SNEGSKA (reference sequence). The CDR3 sequence: CSARDSYQETQYF. CDR3 coding DNA: TGCAGTGCTAGAGACAGCTATCAAGAGACCCAGTACTTC.